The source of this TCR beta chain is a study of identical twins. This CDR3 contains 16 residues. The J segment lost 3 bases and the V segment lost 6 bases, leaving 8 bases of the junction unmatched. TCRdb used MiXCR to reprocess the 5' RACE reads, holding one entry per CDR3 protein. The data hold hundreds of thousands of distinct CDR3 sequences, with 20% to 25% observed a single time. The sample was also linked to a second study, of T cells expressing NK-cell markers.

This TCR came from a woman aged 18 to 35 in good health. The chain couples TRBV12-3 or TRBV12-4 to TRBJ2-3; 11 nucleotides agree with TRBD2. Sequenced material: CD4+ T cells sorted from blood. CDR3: CASRLGRLAGTDTQYF. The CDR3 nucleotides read TGTGCCAGCAGACTAGGCAGACTAGCGGGAACAGATACGCAGTATTTT.